This T cell receptor beta chain was sequenced during a study of PD-1 blockade in classical Hodgkin lymphoma. Across the whole study: Treatment was intravenous nivolumab, 3 mg/kg every 2 weeks, until progression. Study results and limitations: Those starting nivolumab under 1 year post-ASCT were excluded. Prior to therapy, complete responders displayed diversity much like that of newly diagnosed patients.

Regarding this clone: Its antigen is currently unknown.

Only in-frame clones appear in the TCRdb table, and some are missing; sequencing was by immunoSEQ multiplex PCR. The sample yields roughly 29,000 clones, approximately 89% seen once. Germline values: CDR1 MDHEN, CDR2 SYDVKM. The CDR3 is 14 residues long. Deletions cut 6 bases from V and 4 bases from J, with 16 bases between. Time point specified: cycle 4 day 1 (C4D1), after 6 weeks of nivolumab. Each patient relapsed following autologous stem cell transplantation, and prior brentuximab vedotin exposure differed. The CD4+ T cells used were purified from thawed PBMCs through magnetic negative selection.

The sequencing used CD4+ T cells from blood, collected before the fourth cycle of nivolumab. The chain is built from TRBV28 and TRBJ2-7, with D perhaps matching TRBD1 (6 bases). The source is a human donor with classical Hodgkin lymphoma. CDR3 in amino acids: CASRGAWGFYEQYF. The CDR3, as DNA: TGTGCCAGCAGGGGGGCCTGGGGTTTTTACGAGCAGTACTTC. Supplemented by reference TRBV28 and TRBJ2-7, the full variable domain reads DVKVTQSSRYLVKRTGEKVFLECVQDMDHENMFWYRQDPGLGLRLIYFSYDVKMKEKGDIPEGYSVSREKKERFSLILESASTNQTSMYLCASRGAWGFYEQYFGPGTRLTVT.